A single sample is the source of the 6 T cell receptor beta chains below, sequenced in a study of blood T cells in healthy people across ages. It was with a sample-barcoded 5' primer and a J-beta primer mix that a second PCR of about 6 to 12 cycles was run. TCRdb independently ran MiXCR on the 5' RACE reads; one entry per CDR3 protein. The data contain roughly 720,000 distinct CDR3 sequences, 53% of them singletons. Sequenced material: blood. These receptors came from a man older than 75 in good health.

The chain recombines TRBV29-1 with TRBJ1-2, with D uncertain. This CDR3 has 14 residues. Germline-derived CDR1 and CDR2 are SQVTM and ANQGSEA. The germline V and J ends were trimmed by 2 bases and 5 bases, with 15 bases remaining between them. The CDR3 DNA sequence: TGCAGCGTTGAATTGGGCCTTAAGGCATATGGCTACACCTTC. This encodes CSVELGLKAYGYTF.

The CDR3 DNA reads as TGTGCCAGCAGCTTGGCACTAGCGGTGTGGCAGTTCTTC. Translation gives CASSLALAVWQFF. The rearrangement joins TRBV7-2 to TRBJ2-1, with TRBD2 identical over 8 bases. The CDR3 covers 13 residues. Looked up from germline, CDR1 is SGHTA and CDR2 is FQGNSA. V lost 3 bases, J lost 12 bases, and 7 bases stayed unmatched.

The rearrangement links TRBV29-1 to TRBJ1-1; no clear D gene. This CDR3 comprises 11 residues. The germline gives CDR1 SQVTM, CDR2 ANQGSEA. V lost 3 bases and J lost 2, with 4 bases in between. The DNA of the CDR3 is TGCAGCGTTGACAGCAACACTGAAGCTTTCTTT. Translation gives CSVDSNTEAFF.

In this sample, this clonotype turned up a few times. With a much larger clone just one base away, this may be a read error. The chain carries TRBV5-1 and TRBJ2-1; D is ambiguous. The CDR3 runs 13 residues. The V gene's germline CDR1 is SGHRS and CDR2 YFSETQ. Here the CDR3 reads CASSFVSGNERFF. CDR3 nucleotides: TGCGCCAGCAGCTTCGTTAGTGGGAATGAGCGGTTCTTC.

The chain employs TRBV7-2 and TRBJ2-5, with TRBD2 as a possible D gene (6 bases). The germline V gene has CDR1 SGHTA and CDR2 FQGNSA. The CDR3 totals 15 residues. V was shortened by 5 bases and J by 11 bases, with 24 bases between the two germline ends. The CDR3 sequence is CASSIRETIGNEQYF. CDR3 nucleotide sequence: TGTGCCAGCAGCATCCGGGAGACGATAGGGAATGAGCAGTACTTC.

As concerns this clonotype: At one boundary the junction diverges from the germline segment, which might be a read error. The chain uses TRBV7-7 and TRBJ1-4, with 8 bases fitting TRBD1. The CDR3 spans 15 residues. Germline values: CDR1 SSHAT, CDR2 FNYEAQ (reference sequence). CDR3 nucleotides: TGTGCTAGCAGCTTCGGGACAGGAACTAATGAAAAACTGTTTTTT. Its translation is CASSFGTGTNEKLFF.